Below, 25 T cell receptor beta chains from the same sample are listed, as sequenced in a study of shared clonotypes between healthy human individuals. TCRdb's copy holds only in-frame clones and misses some; the assay was immunoSEQ multiplex PCR. The repertoire has 2.3 million or so clones, approximately 93% of them found once; the top ten carry approximately 0.4%. The sequencing input was naive CD4+ T cells from PBMCs. This sample's subset: CD45RA+ positively selected. These receptors were collected from a young man in good health. Some clones in this sample may be carry-over from other donors' samples.

The chain combines TRBV28 with TRBJ2-1; 9 bases agree with TRBD2. CDR1 is MDHEN and CDR2 is SYDVKM in the germline V gene. V trimming: 7 bases; J trimming: 9 bases; junction bases outside the gene matches: 16. The CDR3 has 16 amino acids. DNA for the CDR3: TGTGCCAGCACCCACGCCTGGGCGGGAGGGAATAGTGAGCAGTTCTTC. Protein sequence: CASTHAWAGGNSEQFF.

This chain links TRBV6-1 with TRBJ1-1; D gene ambiguous. CDR3 length equals 12 residues. Germline V gene sequence: CDR1 MNHNS, CDR2 SASEGT. Trimming cost V 6 bases and J 5 bases, with 10 bases left between them. CDR3 sequence (DNA): TGTGCCAGCAGCAACCTTCAAACTGAAGCTTTCTTT. Its protein is CASSNLQTEAFF.

V is TRBV28 and J is TRBJ2-7; the D gene is possibly TRBD1 (6 bases). Trimming took 5 bases from V and 6 from J, leaving 11 bases between them. The CDR3 is made up of 12 amino acids. The germline V gene has CDR1 MDHEN and CDR2 SYDVKM. The chain's CDR3 is CASSLGTTEQYF. Written as DNA, the CDR3 is TGTGCCAGCAGTCTCGGGACAACCGAGCAGTACTTC.

Details on this clone: Other DNA sequences from this sample encode an identical CDR3 as well. The chain couples TRBV29-1 to TRBJ2-1; D gene ambiguous. This CDR3 region has 11 residues. Trimming cost V 4 bases and J 4 bases, with 5 bases left between them. Germline lookup yields CDR1 SQVTM and CDR2 ANQGSEA. The CDR3 sequence is CSVGKYNEQFF. In DNA, the CDR3 is TGCAGCGTTGGCAAGTACAATGAGCAGTTCTTC.

V and J are TRBV27 and TRBJ2-3; D ambiguous. Trimming shortened V by 0 bases and J by 4 bases, and 11 bases separated the two germline ends. Germline V lookup: CDR1 MNHEY, CDR2 SMNVEV (reference sequence). The CDR3 loop spans 15 amino acids. The CDR3 sequence: CASSLSPGLADTQYF. The CDR3, as DNA: TGTGCCAGCAGTTTATCGCCGGGCCTGGCAGATACGCAGTATTTT.

The chain employs TRBV18 and TRBJ1-2; D gene uncertain. Germline lookup yields CDR1 KGHSH and CDR2 LQKENI. V lost 3 bases to trimming and J lost 4 bases, with 12 bases between them. CDR3 length: 14 residues. In DNA, the CDR3 is TGTGCCAGCTCACCTGGGGTAATGGGCTATGGCTACACCTTC. Translated: CASSPGVMGYGYTF.

The DNA for the CDR3 is TGCGCCAGCAGCCAAAAGGGGTTCCAAGAGACCCAGTACTTC. Protein sequence: CASSQKGFQETQYF. The rearrangement joins TRBV4-3 to TRBJ2-5, with D possibly matching TRBD1 (5 bases). Between the trimmed V and J ends, which lost 2 bases and 1 base, there was a span of 8 bases. The CDR3 is 14 residues long. Germline CDR1 reads LGHNA; CDR2 reads YSLEER.

The chain couples TRBV5-1 to TRBJ2-7, with D perhaps TRBD2 (5 bases). CDR1 and CDR2 (germline): SGHRS, YFSETQ. V gave up 4 bases and J gave up 1 base, with 12 bases separating them. There are 14 residues in the CDR3. The DNA of the CDR3 is TGCGCCAGCAGCCCCACCGGGGTGTCCTACGAGCAGTACTTC. Protein sequence: CASSPTGVSYEQYF.

This chain uses TRBV28 with TRBJ2-1; possible D gene TRBD2, 5 bases. Germline-derived CDR1 and CDR2 are MDHEN and SYDVKM. With 6 bases removed from V and 5 bases from J, the gap between germline ends came to 23 bases. The CDR3 runs 17 residues. The CDR3 sequence is CASRPILGHSGNNEQFF. The CDR3 DNA is TGTGCCAGCAGACCTATACTAGGCCACTCCGGGAACAATGAGCAGTTCTTC.

The CDR3 DNA is TGTGCCAGTAGTTCACTAGCGGAACCTAGGGGTGAGCAGTTCTTC. It specifies CASSSLAEPRGEQFF. This chain joins TRBV19 and TRBJ2-1, with 8 bases that match TRBD2. Per germline, CDR1 LNHDA and CDR2 SQIVND (reference sequence). Trimming took 5 bases from V and 9 from J; bases not matched to a gene: 12. The CDR3 is made up of 15 amino acids.

The V and J genes are TRBV19 and TRBJ1-2; 9 positions agree with TRBD1. Germline V gene sequence: CDR1 LNHDA, CDR2 SQIVND (reference sequence). With 5 bases clipped from V and 4 bases from J, the junction kept 8 bases outside the gene matches. The CDR3 length is 15 residues. The CDR3: CASSPQGQGIYGYTF. The DNA of the CDR3 is TGTGCCAGTAGTCCTCAGGGACAGGGAATCTATGGCTACACCTTC.

This clone appeared a single time. The chain employs TRBV25-1 and TRBJ2-1; no clear D. Between the trimmed V and J ends, which lost 7 bases and 11 bases, there was a span of 15 bases. The length of the CDR3 is 12 residues. The germline V gene has CDR1 MGHDK and CDR2 SYGVNS. The CDR3 nucleotides read TGTGCCAGCACCACGAATCCTAGTAAGCAGTTCTTC. Translation gives CASTTNPSKQFF. The whole variable domain, filled in from reference TRBV25-1 and TRBJ2-1, reads EADIYQTPRYLVIGTGKKITLECSQTMGHDKMYWYQQDPGMELHLIHYSYGVNSTEKGDLSSESTVSRIRTEHFPLTLESARPSHTSQYLCASTTNPSKQFFGPGTRLTVL.

The chain has TRBV18 and TRBJ1-1; a weak D match, TRBD1 (5 bases). The CDR3 has 14 residues. Germline CDR1 and CDR2: KGHSH and LQKENI. The V end was cut by 1 base, the J end by 5 bases, with 11 bases between. The CDR3 region is CASSPRVGGTEAFF. The CDR3 nucleotides are TGTGCCAGCTCACCACGGGTGGGGGGTACTGAAGCTTTCTTT.

This clone was detected only once. Other DNA sequences of this sample code for an identical CDR3. The rearrangement links TRBV28 to TRBJ2-1; D call uncertain. CDR1 is MDHEN and CDR2 is SYDVKM in the germline V gene. The CDR3 extends over 12 amino acids. V dropped 2 bases and J dropped 4 bases, with 3 bases sitting between them. CDR3 protein: CASSLEYNEQFF. CDR3 DNA: TGTGCCAGCAGTTTAGAGTACAATGAGCAGTTCTTC.

This clone occurred a few times. This sequence joins TRBV28 and TRBJ1-5; D is undetermined. Germline V gene data show CDR1 as MDHEN and CDR2 as SYDVKM. This CDR3 contains 13 residues. The V end was cut by 10 bases, the J end by 4 bases, with 14 bases between. The CDR3 loop reads CANGRQRNQPQHF. The DNA of the CDR3 is TGTGCCAATGGGCGGCAGAGGAATCAGCCCCAGCATTTT.

This sequence joins TRBV2 and TRBJ2-2, with D possibly being TRBD1 or TRBD2 (5 bases each). Germline V CDR1 and CDR2: SNHLY, FYNNEI. The length of the CDR3 is 15 residues. The V end was cut by 4 bases, the J end by 0 bases, with 9 bases between. The CDR3 sequence: CASSAWGTNTGELFF. In DNA, the CDR3 is TGTGCCAGCAGTGCCTGGGGGACGAACACCGGGGAGCTGTTTTTT.

The chain employs TRBV10-3 and TRBJ1-1; D perhaps matches TRBD1 (6 bases). Germline loops: CDR1 ENHRY, CDR2 SYGVKD. This CDR3 spans 15 amino acids. The V end was cut by 4 bases, the J end by 0 bases, with 12 bases between. CDR3 residues: CAISGGALMNTEAFF. The CDR3 bases are TGTGCCATCAGTGGGGGGGCCCTCATGAACACTGAAGCTTTCTTT.

The CDR3 loop reads CASSQPLDRTAGYTF. The CDR3, as DNA: TGTGCCAGCAGCCAACCCTTGGACAGGACGGCTGGCTACACCTTC. The rearrangement joins TRBV4-2 to TRBJ1-2, with 7 bases identical to TRBD1. The V and J ends lost 2 bases and 7 bases, in that order; junction bases with no gene match: 10. CDR3 size: 15 residues. The germline gives CDR1 LGHNA, CDR2 YNFKEQ.

The chain is built from TRBV4-2 and TRBJ1-3, with D unclear. The CDR3 sequence is 14 residues long. Germline lookup yields CDR1 LGHNA and CDR2 YNFKEQ. Trimming stripped 2 bases from V and 4 bases from J, with 9 bases between. In nucleotides, the CDR3 is TGTGCCAGCAGCCAAAACGACCAAGGAAACACCATATATTTT. Its translation is CASSQNDQGNTIYF.

This sequence joins TRBV7-9 and TRBJ2-6, with D possibly TRBD1 on 6 matching bases. The germline V gene encodes CDR1 SEHNR and CDR2 FQNEAQ (reference sequence). This CDR3 has 14 amino acids. Deletions cut 1 base from V and 9 bases from J, with 10 bases between. The CDR3 loop is CASSLGQVGNVLTF. The CDR3 coding sequence is TGTGCCAGCAGCTTAGGACAGGTGGGCAACGTCCTGACTTTC.

J is TRBJ2-2 and V is TRBV27; a weak D match, TRBD1 (5 bases). The CDR3 covers 15 residues. The V gene's germline CDR1 is MNHEY and CDR2 SMNVEV (reference sequence). Trimming removed 7 bases from V and 4 bases from J, with 16 bases in between. CDR3 sequence (DNA): TGTGCCAGCAAACCGGACGGGCAGGGCACCGGGGAGCTGTTTTTT. Protein product: CASKPDGQGTGELFF.

The chain combines TRBV4-1 with TRBJ2-7; D may be TRBD2 (5 bases). This CDR3 is built from 14 residues. Trimming left V 4 bases short and J 2 bases short, with 12 bases between. CDR1 is MGHRA and CDR2 is YSYEKL in the germline V gene. As DNA, the CDR3 is TGCGCCAGCAGCCGGCCAAACGGGGCCTACGAGCAGTACTTC. It codes for CASSRPNGAYEQYF.

J is TRBJ1-2 and V is TRBV27; 7 nucleotides agree with TRBD1. There are 14 residues in the CDR3. CDR1 is MNHEY and CDR2 is SMNVEV in the germline V gene (reference sequence). Germline trimming cut 5 bases from V and 3 bases from J; bases unmatched to any gene: 6. CDR3 DNA: TGTGCCAGCAGTCAAACGGGACAGTACTATGGCTACACCTTC. Amino acid sequence: CASSQTGQYYGYTF.

The genes are TRBV10-1 and TRBJ1-5, with D perhaps matching TRBD1 (6 bases). The germline CDR1 and CDR2 sequences are WNHNN and SYGVQD (reference sequence). The CDR3 totals 16 residues. The chain's CDR3 is CTNSDKWGADNQPQHF. CDR3 nucleotide sequence: TGCACCAACTCAGATAAGTGGGGGGCGGACAATCAGCCCCAGCATTTT.

The V call is TRBV7-9, the J call TRBJ2-4; a weak D match, TRBD2 (5 bases). Germline V gives CDR1 SEHNR, CDR2 FQNEAQ (reference sequence). The CDR3 is 12 amino acids. Trimming took off 3 bases at V and 6 bases at J, with 6 bases between the two ends. The CDR3 nucleotides read TGTGCCAGCAGCTTCGAGGGAAACATTCAGTACTTC. As protein: CASSFEGNIQYF. Supplemented by reference TRBV7-9 and TRBJ2-4, the full variable domain reads DTGVSQNPRHKITKRGQNVTFRCDPISEHNRLYWYRQTLGQGPEFLTYFQNEAQLEKSRLLSDRFSAERPKGSFSTLEIQRTEQGDSAMYLCASSFEGNIQYFGAGTRLSVL.